Below, 4 T cell receptor beta chains from the same sample are listed, as sequenced in a study of blood T cell repertoires in COVID-19. Libraries were prepared by immunoSEQ multiplex PCR; TCRdb keeps only in-frame clonotypes and omits some of them. The data show over 100,000 clones, around three quarters seen once. Sequenced: peripheral blood. These TCRs come from a woman older than 75 with acute or convalescent COVID-19.

The V and J genes are TRBV2 and TRBJ2-7, with TRBD2 identical over 8 bases. Germline V gene sequence: CDR1 SNHLY, CDR2 FYNNEI. The CDR3 runs to 19 residues. The V gene end was trimmed by 6 bases and the J gene end by 3 bases; junction bases not matched to a gene: 22. This chain's CDR3 is CASSPERGPRQATLYEQYF. The CDR3 nucleotides read TGTGCCAGCAGCCCGGAGCGGGGGCCTCGACAGGCAACACTCTACGAGCAGTACTTC.

V usage is TRBV11-2 and J usage is TRBJ2-1, with 7 bases identical to TRBD1. The V segment lost 3 bases and the J segment 5 bases; nucleotides outside the gene matches: 7. The CDR3 runs 15 residues. In germline, CDR1 is SGHAT, CDR2 FQNNGV. CDR3 amino acids: CASSLGSGTDNEQFF. DNA for the CDR3: TGTGCCAGCAGCTTGGGGTCCGGGACAGACAATGAGCAGTTCTTC.

The chain uses TRBV5-1 and TRBJ1-1, with D uncertain. V lost 1 base and J 2 bases, leaving 12 bases between the germline ends. CDR1 SGHRS and CDR2 YFSETQ come from the germline V gene. CDR3 length equals 15 residues. The chain's CDR3 is CASSLLGNSNTEAFF. The CDR3 nucleotides are TGCGCCAGCAGCTTGCTCGGTAACAGTAACACTGAAGCTTTCTTT.

The gene calls are TRBV18 and TRBJ1-1, with 10 bases identical to TRBD1. Germline assignment: CDR1 KGHSH and CDR2 LQKENI. The V gene end was trimmed by 5 bases and the J gene end by 7 bases; junction bases not matched to a gene: 10. The CDR3 contains 15 residues. The CDR3 region has the DNA TGTGCCAGCTCAGACAGGGGGCGGATAGCGCTTGAAGCTTTCTTT. Its translation is CASSDRGRIALEAFF.